These T cell receptor beta chains were read from a single sample in a study of T cell responses to AZD1222 COVID-19 vaccine. Method: immunoSEQ multiplex PCR; TCRdb's copy keeps in-frame clones and lacks some. The table records about 130,000 clones, roughly 88% of them present only once. Here the sequenced sample was peripheral blood, taken 28 days after the second AZD1222 dose. The receptor set was obtained from an adult who received the AZD1222 COVID-19 vaccine. Both conserved end residues are part of each CDR3. The D gene is left open where the match is weak.

>TRBJ2-7|TRBV28|TRBD1
TGTGCCAGCAGCCCCACCGGGACAGAATCCTACGAGCAGTACTTC
CASSPTGTESYEQYF
>TRBJ2-2|TRBV7-7|TRBD2
TGTGCTAGCAGCAACCTAGCGGGAGTACCCGGGGAGCTGTTTTTT
CASSNLAGVPGELFF
>TRBJ1-6|TRBV2|NA
TGTGCCAGCAGTACACAGGGCTCCTATAATTCACCCCTCCACTTT
CASSTQGSYNSPLHF
>TRBJ2-7|TRBV10-3|TRBD2
TGTGCCATCAGTGAGTCGTCGAGCGGGAGCAACGAGCAGTACTTC
CAISESSSGSNEQYF
>TRBJ2-7|TRBV28|NA
TGTGCCAGCATTCGGGAAGGAGAGTACGAGCAGTACTTC
CASIREGEYEQYF
>TRBJ2-3|TRBV2|TRBD2
TGTGCCAGCCACGGACTAGCGACCACAGATACGCAGTATTTT
CASHGLATTDTQYF
>TRBJ1-5|TRBV19|NA
TGTGCCAGTAGTATAGTAGGGGCTAATCAGCCCCAGCATTTT
CASSIVGANQPQHF
>TRBJ2-1|TRBV9|NA
TGTGCCAGCAGCCCGGGACTTTCAGGTTCCTACAATGAGCAGTTCTTC
CASSPGLSGSYNEQFF
>TRBJ1-1|TRBV2|NA
TGTGCCAGCAGTGAAGGGCCGGGACTGCTGAACACTGAAGCTTTCTTT
CASSEGPGLLNTEAFF
>TRBJ2-7|TRBV28|NA
TGTGCCAGCAGGACAAGAGGACAGGGAGGGAACTTC
CASRTRGQGGNF
>TRBJ1-3|TRBV19|NA
TGTGCCAGTAGTTCAAATTCGCGAGGACGAGATTTT
CASSSNSRGRDF